The 13 T cell receptor beta chains below come from one sample, sequenced in a study of molecular identifiers for immune sequencing clone quantification. Via MiXCR, TCRdb re-called the PCR reads, giving one row per CDR3 protein. There are roughly 86,000 distinct CDR3 sequences in the sample; over 15% occur only once, and around 0.88% lies in the top ten. Sequencing was done on a sample of naive CD8+ T cells from blood, with Jurkat cell RNA spiked in. As to subset: FACS-sorted CD8+CD4-CCR7+CD45RA+ naive T cells. These receptors all stem from a human donor in good health. Some libraries in this study had Jurkat cell RNA spiked in.

In this sample, this clonotype turned up many times. The CDR3 DNA follows: TGCGCCAGCAGCCAAGACCTCTATTCACCCCTCCACTTT. This codes for CASSQDLYSPLHF. The chain couples TRBV4-1 to TRBJ1-6; unclear D gene. The V end lost 0 bases, the J end lost 8 bases, and 5 bases lay between the germline ends. Germline V CDR1 and CDR2: MGHRA, YSYEKL. The CDR3 loop spans 13 amino acids.

About this clonotype: A read error may be the cause here, since a much bigger clone is one base away. No conserved phenylalanine or tryptophan is present at the end of the CDR3, so a read error is the likely explanation. The chain has TRBV19 and TRBJ2-7; 9 nucleotides match TRBD1. This CDR3 comprises 14 residues. The V gene end was trimmed by 3 bases and the J gene end by 4 bases; junction bases not matched to a gene: 4. Per germline, CDR1 LNHDA and CDR2 SQIVND (reference sequence). CDR3 bases: TGTGCCAGTAGTATGACCGGGACAGGGTACGAGCAGTACCTC. Protein sequence: CASSMTGTGYEQYL.

The J gene is TRBJ2-6, the V gene TRBV27; weak D call: TRBD1 (5 bases). Trimming left V 2 bases short and J 0 bases short, with 11 bases between. CDR1 is MNHEY, CDR2 SMNVEV, per germline (reference sequence). The CDR3 covers 17 residues. CDR3 amino acids: CASSLAGPFSGANVLTF. CDR3 sequence (DNA): TGTGCCAGCAGTTTAGCAGGGCCCTTCTCTGGGGCCAACGTCCTGACTTTC.

As regards this clonotype: A clone one base away is much larger, so this may be a read error. CDR3 in amino acids: CASSLVGLGDTIYF. Written as DNA, the CDR3 is TGTGCCAGCAGTTTGGTGGGACTGGGAGACACCATATATTTT. This rearrangement joins TRBV12-3 or TRBV12-4 to TRBJ1-3, with D possibly matching TRBD1 (5 bases). This CDR3 comprises 14 residues. V was trimmed by 3 bases and J by 8 bases, leaving 14 bases between them.

This clonotype was seen many times. The CDR3 DNA is TGTGCCAGCAGTGACGTCGGACACCTCTACGAGCAGTACTTC. Translating it yields CASSDVGHLYEQYF. J is TRBJ2-7 and V is TRBV2, with D possibly being TRBD1 (5 bases). This CDR3 is 14 amino acids long. Germline assignment: CDR1 SNHLY and CDR2 FYNNEI. Trimming took off 3 bases at V and 3 bases at J, with 12 bases between the two ends.

This clonotype has ten or more counts. The chain is built from TRBV29-1 and TRBJ2-1, with TRBD1 as a possible D gene (6 bases). Trimming pared 0 bases from V and 6 bases from J, leaving 15 bases between. The CDR3 spans 15 residues. Per the germline V gene, CDR1 is SQVTM and CDR2 is ANQGSEA. The DNA for the CDR3 is TGCAGCGTTGAAGATGGGAACAGGGTCGTCAATGAGCAGTTCTTC. This encodes CSVEDGNRVVNEQFF.

This chain uses TRBV7-9 with TRBJ2-7; TRBD2 aligns across 7 bases. CDR3 length: 15 residues. Germline trimming cut 2 bases from V and 7 bases from J; bases unmatched to any gene: 11. Germline assignment: CDR1 SEHNR and CDR2 FQNEAQ (reference sequence). CDR3 DNA: TGTGCCAGCAGCTTAATGGGGGAGGGCCTCCGAGAGCAGTACTTC. Its translation is CASSLMGEGLREQYF.

This clonotype was counted at least ten times. The chain recombines TRBV29-1 with TRBJ2-7; 7 nucleotides align to TRBD2. The length of the CDR3 is 13 residues. CDR1 and CDR2 (germline): SQVTM, ANQGSEA. Germline trimming cut 3 bases from V and 2 bases from J; bases unmatched to any gene: 4. The CDR3 protein is CSVDIAGAYEQYF. The CDR3 nucleotides read TGCAGCGTTGACATAGCGGGCGCCTACGAGCAGTACTTC.

This clonotype has a count of ten or more. The V gene is TRBV7-6, the J gene TRBJ1-1; D ambiguous. The CDR3 is 14 residues long. The germline CDR1 and CDR2 sequences are SGHVS and FNYEAQ. V was shortened by 1 base and J by 4 bases, with 10 bases between the two germline ends. This chain's CDR3 is CASSLDRTSTEAFF. The CDR3 nucleotides read TGTGCCAGCAGCTTAGATCGTACCTCCACTGAAGCTTTCTTT.

As concerns this clonotype: Just one base apart from a much larger clone, this may be a read error. The chain links TRBV24-1 to TRBJ2-1, with D possibly matching TRBD1 (5 bases). Germline V gives CDR1 KGHDR, CDR2 SFDVKD. V lost 7 bases, J lost 4 bases, and 13 bases lay in between. The CDR3 contains 14 residues. CDR3 sequence: CATRGAEAYNEQFF. The CDR3 DNA reads TGTGCCACCAGAGGGGCAGAGGCTTACAATGAGCAGTTCTTC.

This clonotype was counted at least ten times. The chain carries TRBV6-2 or TRBV6-3 and TRBJ1-1; D might be TRBD1 (5 bases). In germline, CDR1 is MNHEY, CDR2 SVGEGT. The CDR3 is made up of 13 amino acids. Trimming pared 3 bases from V and 4 bases from J, leaving 9 bases between. The CDR3 DNA sequence: TGTGCCAGCAGTTATTCGGGGCCCACTGAAGCTTTCTTT. It yields the protein CASSYSGPTEAFF.

This clonotype was detected many times. The V gene is TRBV2, the J gene TRBJ1-1, with D possibly TRBD1 on 6 matching bases. Trimming pared 5 bases from V and 11 bases from J, leaving 12 bases between. The length of the CDR3 is 11 residues. Germline lookup yields CDR1 SNHLY and CDR2 FYNNEI. This CDR3 reads CASSQQGWAFF. The CDR3 DNA follows: TGTGCCAGCAGTCAACAGGGTTGGGCTTTCTTT. The complete variable domain, with remaining parts taken from reference TRBV2 and TRBJ1-1, reads EPEVTQTPSHQVTQMGQEVILRCVPISNHLYFYWYRQILGQKVEFLVSFYNNEISEKSEIFDDQFSVERPDGSNFTLKIRSTKLEDSAMYFCASSQQGWAFFGQGTRLTVV.

Details on this clonotype: This may be a read error: a much more frequent sequence differs by one nucleotide. V and J are TRBV27 and TRBJ2-3; no reliable D call. The CDR3 is 16 residues long. Germline-derived CDR1 and CDR2 are MNHEY and SMNVEV (reference sequence). CDR3 loop: CASSGLDGPPADKQYF. The DNA of the CDR3 is TGTGCCAGCAGTGGATTGGACGGGCCCCCGGCAGATAAGCAGTATTTT.